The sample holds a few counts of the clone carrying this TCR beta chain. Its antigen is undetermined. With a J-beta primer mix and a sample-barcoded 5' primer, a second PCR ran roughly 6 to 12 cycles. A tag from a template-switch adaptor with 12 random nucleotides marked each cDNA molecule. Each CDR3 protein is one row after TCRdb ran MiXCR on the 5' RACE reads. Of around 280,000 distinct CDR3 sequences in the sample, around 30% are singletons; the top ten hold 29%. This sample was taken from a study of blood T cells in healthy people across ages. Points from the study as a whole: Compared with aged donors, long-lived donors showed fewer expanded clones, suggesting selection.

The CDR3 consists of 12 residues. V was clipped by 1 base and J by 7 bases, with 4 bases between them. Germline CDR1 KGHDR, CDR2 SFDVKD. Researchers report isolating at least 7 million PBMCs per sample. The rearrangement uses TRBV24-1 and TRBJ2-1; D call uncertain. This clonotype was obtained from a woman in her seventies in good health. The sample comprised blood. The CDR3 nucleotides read TGTGCCACCAGTGATTTACTGAATGAGCAGTTCTTC. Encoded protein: CATSDLLNEQFF.